This T cell receptor beta chain originates from a study of molecular identifiers for immune sequencing clone quantification. This clonotype was counted many times. From the PCR reads, TCRdb called clonotypes with MiXCR, one entry per CDR3 protein. The table shows over 60,000 distinct CDR3 sequences, with approximately 18% occurring only once. CDR3 length: 21 amino acids. V dropped 0 bases and J dropped 0; count of bases not matched to a gene: 10. The germline V gene has CDR1 PRHDT and CDR2 FYEKMQ (reference sequence). The specimen was naive CD8+ T cells from blood, with Jurkat cell RNA spiked in. Subset: FACS-sorted CD8+CD4-CCR7+CD45RA+ naive T cells. V usage is TRBV13 and J usage is TRBJ2-2, with 13 positions matching TRBD2. This receptor was identified in a human donor in good health. Some libraries in this study had Jurkat cell RNA spiked in. The CDR3 loop reads CASSLGRGLAGINSNTGELFF. CDR3 nucleotide sequence: TGTGCCAGCAGCTTAGGCCGGGGACTAGCGGGGATTAACTCGAACACCGGGGAGCTGTTTTTT.